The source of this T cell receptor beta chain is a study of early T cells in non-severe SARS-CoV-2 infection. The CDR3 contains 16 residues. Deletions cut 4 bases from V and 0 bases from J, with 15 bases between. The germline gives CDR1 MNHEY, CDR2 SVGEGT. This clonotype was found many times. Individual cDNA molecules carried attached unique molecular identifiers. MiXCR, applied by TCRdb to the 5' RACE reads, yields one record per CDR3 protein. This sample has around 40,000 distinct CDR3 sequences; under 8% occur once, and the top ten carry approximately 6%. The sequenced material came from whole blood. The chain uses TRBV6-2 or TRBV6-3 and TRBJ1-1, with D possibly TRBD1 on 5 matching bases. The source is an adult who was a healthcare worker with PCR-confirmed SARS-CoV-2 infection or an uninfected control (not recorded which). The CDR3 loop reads CASSWGEGRVNTEAFF. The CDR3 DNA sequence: TGTGCCAGCAGTTGGGGGGAGGGGAGAGTGAACACTGAAGCTTTCTTT.